These 28 T cell receptor beta chains originate from one sample sequenced in a study of control samples from healthy donors and cancer patients. The assay was immunoSEQ multiplex PCR, and TCRdb's table has in-frame clones only and misses some. Seen here are some 96,000 clones, just over 90% observed once, and the top ten hold 8% to 9.5%. Sample: blood. These receptors all come from a man aged 18 to 30 in good health.

The CDR3 loop is CASNPGGGDQPQHF. The CDR3 coding sequence is TGTGCCAGTAACCCGGGGGGAGGGGATCAGCCCCAGCATTTT. V is TRBV19 and J is TRBJ1-5, with D possibly being TRBD1 (5 bases). The CDR3 is 14 amino acids. Trimming pared 7 bases from V and 5 bases from J, leaving 15 bases between. Germline assignment: CDR1 LNHDA and CDR2 SQIVND (reference sequence).

The CDR3 DNA follows: TGTGCCAGCAGTCAAGGTTATAGCAATCAGCCCCAGCATTTT. This sequence encodes CASSQGYSNQPQHF. The rearrangement uses TRBV6-2 or TRBV6-3 and TRBJ1-5; D is ambiguous. Trimming shortened V by 5 bases and J by 0 bases, and 8 bases separated the two germline ends. CDR1 and CDR2 (germline): MNHEY, SVGEGT. This CDR3 spans 14 amino acids.

The chain has TRBV18 and TRBJ1-1; no clear D gene. CDR3 length equals 15 residues. V lost 3 bases and J lost 1, with 12 bases in between. Germline CDR1 KGHSH, CDR2 LQKENI. The CDR3 bases are TGTGCCAGCTCACCTACCGTTGTAGGGAACACTGAAGCTTTCTTT. This translates into CASSPTVVGNTEAFF.

The genes are TRBV21-1 and TRBJ1-6; the table gives TRBD1 as D, unverified against the DNA. TRBV21-1 is a pseudogene. The CDR3 runs to 17 residues. CDR3 protein: CASSKDSRTAYNSPLHF. CDR3 coding DNA: TGTGCCAGCAGCAAAGATTCAAGGACAGCTTATAATTCACCCCTCCACTTT.

V gene TRBV2 combines with J gene TRBJ1-5; D not certain. V gave up 3 bases and J gave up 0 bases, with 12 bases separating them. CDR3 size: 16 residues. Germline V gives CDR1 SNHLY, CDR2 FYNNEI. The CDR3 spells CASSDVVLYSNQPQHF. The CDR3 nucleotides are TGTGCCAGCAGTGATGTCGTCCTTTATAGCAATCAGCCCCAGCATTTT.

This chain connects TRBV7-9 to TRBJ2-4; TRBD2 is a possible D gene (6 bases). V lost 5 bases and J lost 3, with 11 bases in between. The germline V gene encodes CDR1 SEHNR and CDR2 FQNEAQ (reference sequence). The CDR3 has 14 amino acids. The CDR3 region is CASSLTGVKNIQYF. The CDR3 nucleotides are TGTGCCAGCAGCCTCACGGGAGTCAAAAACATTCAGTACTTC.

V gene TRBV28 combines with J gene TRBJ1-5; D is uncertain. This CDR3 is built from 12 residues. V dropped 3 bases and J dropped 4 bases, with 4 bases sitting between them. Per germline, CDR1 MDHEN and CDR2 SYDVKM. CDR3 DNA: TGTGCCAGCAGTTTGGATAATCAGCCCCAGCATTTT. It yields the protein CASSLDNQPQHF.

In DNA form, the CDR3 reads TGTGCCAGCAGTTCATCCTTGTGGATCTCGACTGATCAGCCCCAGCATTTT. This translates into CASSSSLWISTDQPQHF. The rearrangement joins TRBV27 to TRBJ1-5; no clear D gene. The CDR3 runs 17 residues. Looked up from germline, CDR1 is MNHEY and CDR2 is SMNVEV (reference sequence). V lost 4 bases to trimming and J lost 5 bases, with 21 bases between them.

The CDR3 loop reads CASSTGTSGDRSRDEQFF. The CDR3, as DNA: TGCGCCAGCAGCACAGGGACTAGCGGGGACCGGTCTAGGGATGAGCAGTTCTTC. The rearrangement links TRBV5-1 to TRBJ2-1; TRBD2 agrees at 13 bases. V lost 4 bases and J lost 8; bases outside the gene matches: 15. CDR3 length equals 18 residues. Germline V gives CDR1 SGHRS, CDR2 YFSETQ. Variable domain in full (rest from reference TRBV5-1 and TRBJ2-1): KAGVTQTPRYLIKTRGQQVTLSCSPISGHRSVSWYQQTPGQGLQFLFEYFSETQRNKGNFPGRFSGRQFSNSRSEMNVSTLELGDSALYLCASSTGTSGDRSRDEQFFGPGTRLTVL.

This chain uses TRBV27 with TRBJ2-7, with 9 bases that match TRBD1. Germline assignment: CDR1 MNHEY and CDR2 SMNVEV (reference sequence). Trimming took 5 bases from V and 4 from J; bases not matched to a gene: 6. This CDR3 has 14 amino acids. The CDR3 DNA follows: TGTGCCAGCAGTGTGGGACAGGGAGTTTACGAGCAGTACTTC. As protein: CASSVGQGVYEQYF.

The rearrangement joins TRBV4-1 to TRBJ1-2; no reliable D call. Trimming removed 5 bases from V and 3 bases from J, with 10 bases in between. The CDR3 has 13 amino acids. The germline gives CDR1 MGHRA, CDR2 YSYEKL. CDR3 region: CASSSGDDYGYTF. For the CDR3, the DNA is TGCGCCAGCAGCTCCGGAGACGACTATGGCTACACCTTC.

The gene calls are TRBV6-2 or TRBV6-3 and TRBJ1-1; no definite D call. The V and J ends lost 4 bases and 4 bases respectively, with 13 bases between them. The germline CDR1 and CDR2 sequences are MNHEY and SVGEGT. The CDR3 totals 14 residues. CDR3 DNA sequence: TGTGCCAGCAGTTTTGGCAACCTGGGCACTGAAGCTTTCTTT. Translation gives CASSFGNLGTEAFF.

The CDR3 here is CASKRAAAVAEAFF. In nucleotides, the CDR3 is TGTGCCAGCAAGAGAGCGGCGGCCGTCGCTGAAGCTTTCTTT. The J gene is TRBJ1-1, the V gene TRBV19; D ambiguous. Germline CDR1 and CDR2: LNHDA and SQIVND (reference sequence). CDR3 length: 14 residues. The V end lost 9 bases, the J end lost 6 bases, and 20 bases lay between the germline ends.

The chain carries TRBV13 and TRBJ2-3; D gene uncertain. CDR3 length: 14 residues. V was clipped by 4 bases and J by 0 bases, with 8 bases between them. Germline assignment: CDR1 PRHDT and CDR2 FYEKMQ (reference sequence). The CDR3 DNA is TGTGCCAGCAGCTGGCAGGAAAGCACAGATACGCAGTATTTT. It specifies CASSWQESTDTQYF.

The chain has TRBV6-4 and TRBJ2-1; 12 nucleotides agree with TRBD2. V trimming: 0 bases; J trimming: 6 bases; junction bases outside the gene matches: 0. This CDR3 has 15 amino acids. Looked up from germline, CDR1 is MRHNA and CDR2 is SNTAGT. The CDR3 sequence: CASSDSTSGSNEQFF. In DNA form, the CDR3 reads TGTGCCAGCAGTGACTCGACTAGCGGGAGCAATGAGCAGTTCTTC.

The chain uses TRBV2 and TRBJ1-4; D is undetermined. This CDR3 contains 17 residues. Germline CDR1 reads SNHLY; CDR2 reads FYNNEI. Trimming cost V 0 bases and J 4 bases, with 15 bases left between them. DNA for the CDR3: TGTGCCAGCAGTGAAGCGCTTCGGGGAAGCGGTAATGAAAAACTGTTTTTT. This encodes CASSEALRGSGNEKLFF.

The chain links TRBV2 to TRBJ2-6, with 9 bases fitting TRBD2. Trimming cost V 2 bases and J 1 base; bases outside gene matches: 6. The CDR3 totals 18 residues. Per the germline V gene, CDR1 is SNHLY and CDR2 is FYNNEI. In nucleotides, the CDR3 is TGTGCCAGCAGTGAATGGCTAGCGGGAAGTTCTGGGGCCAACGTCCTGACTTTC. It is translated as CASSEWLAGSSGANVLTF.

Remarks on this clone: The identical CDR3 is also encoded by other nucleotide sequences in the sample. V usage is TRBV19 and J usage is TRBJ1-5; TRBD1 aligns across 8 bases. This CDR3 has 14 residues. The junction had 4 bases not matched to a gene; V was cut back by 5 bases and J by 4 bases. CDR1 is LNHDA, CDR2 SQIVND, per germline (reference sequence). The CDR3 sequence is CASSVDRGNQPQHF. The DNA for the CDR3 is TGTGCCAGTAGTGTCGACAGGGGTAATCAGCCCCAGCATTTT.

The chain uses TRBV7-2 and TRBJ2-7; 9 bases line up with TRBD2. The CDR3 sequence is 15 residues long. The germline gives CDR1 SGHTA, CDR2 FQGNSA. With V trimmed by 2 bases and J by 2 bases, 4 bases remained unmatched. CDR3 loop: CASSLNAGGPYEQYF. DNA for the CDR3: TGTGCCAGCAGCTTAAATGCGGGAGGGCCCTACGAGCAGTACTTC.

The chain uses TRBV12-2 and TRBJ2-3; TRBD1, the table's D call, was not compared with the DNA. TRBV12-2 corresponds to a pseudogene. The CDR3 covers 19 residues. CDR3 in DNA: TGTGCAAGTCGCTTAAGAACCGGGACACCTCATCAAGGCACAGATACGCAGTATTTT. It encodes CASRLRTGTPHQGTDTQYF.

The rearrangement links TRBV30 to TRBJ2-7; no definite D call. Looked up from germline, CDR1 is GTSNPN and CDR2 is SVGIG (reference sequence). The ends were cut back, 0 bases at V and 5 bases at J, with 8 bases in the middle. The CDR3 loop spans 12 amino acids. The CDR3 region is CAWSVQSNEQYF. DNA of the CDR3: TGTGCCTGGAGTGTACAGTCGAACGAGCAGTACTTC.

The chain employs TRBV5-8 and TRBJ2-3; D is unclear. Trimming removed 1 base from V and 1 base from J, with 7 bases in between. The CDR3 has 14 amino acids. Germline CDR1 reads SGHTS; CDR2 reads YDEGEE. CDR3 sequence reads: CASSLSQGTDTQYF. CDR3 nucleotides: TGTGCCAGCAGCTTGAGCCAGGGCACAGATACGCAGTATTTT.

The chain uses TRBV4-1 and TRBJ2-5; D is uncertain. Trimming stripped 0 bases from V and 0 bases from J, with 11 bases between. The CDR3 covers 16 residues. Germline lookup yields CDR1 MGHRA and CDR2 YSYEKL. The CDR3: CASSQDRSADQETQYF. The DNA of the CDR3 is TGCGCCAGCAGCCAAGATAGGTCGGCAGACCAAGAGACCCAGTACTTC.

CDR3 DNA sequence: TGCGCCAGCAGCTTGGTGGGCCGCCGCTCTGGAAACACCATATATTTT. Protein: CASSLVGRRSGNTIYF. The chain couples TRBV5-1 to TRBJ1-3; D ambiguous. From germline, CDR1 is SGHRS and CDR2 YFSETQ. The CDR3 runs 16 residues. With 0 bases removed from V and 0 bases from J, the gap between germline ends came to 10 bases.

The rearrangement uses TRBV27 and TRBJ2-7, with 11 bases that match TRBD2. The V gene end was trimmed by 7 bases and the J gene end by 2 bases; junction bases not matched to a gene: 7. The germline CDR1 and CDR2 sequences are MNHEY and SMNVEV (reference sequence). The CDR3 runs 15 residues. CDR3 region: CASTALAGGTYEQYF. DNA of the CDR3: TGTGCCAGCACCGCGCTAGCGGGGGGAACCTACGAGCAGTACTTC.

The gene calls are TRBV2 and TRBJ2-7; perhaps D is TRBD1 or TRBD2 (5 bases each). The V end was cut by 5 bases, the J end by 3 bases, with 14 bases between. Germline values: CDR1 SNHLY, CDR2 FYNNEI. The CDR3 has 14 residues. The chain's CDR3 is CASSRQLGGYEQYF. The CDR3 DNA is TGTGCCAGCAGTCGACAGCTAGGAGGCTACGAGCAGTACTTC.

The V gene is TRBV9, the J gene TRBJ1-4; tentative D call: TRBD1 (5 bases). This CDR3 region has 14 residues. CDR1 and CDR2 from the germline V gene are SGDLS and YYNGEE. V was pared by 4 bases and J by 7 bases, with 14 bases between. This chain's CDR3 is CASSPGPRGEKLFF. CDR3 sequence (DNA): TGTGCCAGCAGCCCAGGGCCCCGGGGTGAAAAACTGTTTTTT. Full variable domain (rest looked up from reference TRBV9 and TRBJ1-4): DSGVTQTPKHLITATGQRVTLRCSPRSGDLSVYWYQQSLDQGLQFLIQYYNGEERAKGNILERFSAQQFPDLHSELNLSSLELGDSALYFCASSPGPRGEKLFFGSGTQLSVL.

The V and J genes are TRBV27 and TRBJ1-1; 10 nucleotides align to TRBD1. Germline CDR1 MNHEY, CDR2 SMNVEV (reference sequence). The CDR3 runs 18 residues. Unmatched junction bases numbered 15, after V lost 3 bases and J lost 5 bases. CDR3 in DNA: TGTGCCAGCAGTTTTGGGGCGGGACAGGGGTTTGGGCGGACTGAAGCTTTCTTT. This codes for CASSFGAGQGFGRTEAFF.